This note documents a single T cell receptor (beta chain) sequence. Trimming took 8 bases from V and 4 from J, leaving 17 bases between them. CDR1 is SNHLY and CDR2 is FYNNEI in the germline V gene. This CDR3 region has 14 residues. The record originates from a study of blood T cell repertoires in COVID-19. About the study: The origin of the acute and convalescent COVID-19 samples was the United States, Italy and Spain.

In the authors' workflow: Reference gene primer amplification gave estimated nucleated cell counts. Assay: immunoSEQ multiplex PCR; the TCRdb copy retains only in-frame clones and omits some. From that table come the V and J calls and clone size; the DNA was used to work out D and trimming. The sample carries 50,000 or so clones, roughly nine tenths recorded once. The clonotype originates from a human donor in a cohort sampled during active COVID-19. The specimen sequenced was peripheral blood. The chain has TRBV2 and TRBJ1-2, with D maybe TRBD1 (5 bases). The CDR3 is CASPEAGRGYGYTF. The DNA of the CDR3 is TGTGCCAGCCCTGAGGCGGGGCGCGGCTATGGCTACACCTTC. Full variable domain (missing parts from reference TRBV2 and TRBJ1-2): EPEVTQTPSHQVTQMGQEVILRCVPISNHLYFYWYRQILGQKVEFLVSFYNNEISEKSEIFDDQFSVERPDGSNFTLKIRSTKLEDSAMYFCASPEAGRGYGYTFGSGTRLTVV.